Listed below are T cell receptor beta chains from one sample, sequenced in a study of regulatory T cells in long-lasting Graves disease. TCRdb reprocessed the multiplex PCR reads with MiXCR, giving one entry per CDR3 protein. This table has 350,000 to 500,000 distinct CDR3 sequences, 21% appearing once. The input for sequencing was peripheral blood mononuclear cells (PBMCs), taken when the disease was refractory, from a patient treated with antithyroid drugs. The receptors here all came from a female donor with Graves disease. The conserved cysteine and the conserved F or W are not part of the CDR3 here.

cdr3_aa: ASSSYLAETQY; j_call: TRBJ2-5; v_call: TRBV6-5
cdr3_aa: ASSDSGGSNQPQH; j_call: TRBJ1-5; v_call: TRBV6-5
cdr3_aa: ASSSDRGGDEQF; j_call: TRBJ2-1; v_call: TRBV5-1
cdr3_aa: ASSSVQETQY; j_call: TRBJ2-5; v_call: TRBV28
cdr3_aa: ASSQTSDIYEQY; j_call: TRBJ2-7; v_call: TRBV14
cdr3_aa: SARVTTSGSTDTQY; j_call: TRBJ2-3; v_call: TRBV20-1
cdr3_aa: ASSPSTRTVETQY; j_call: TRBJ2-5; v_call: TRBV18
cdr3_aa: ASSPLGGGRFSDEQC; j_call: TRBJ2-7; v_call: TRBV6-1
cdr3_aa: ASSLGQGAENEQF; j_call: TRBJ2-1; v_call: TRBV28
cdr3_aa: ASSQTGSKETQY; j_call: TRBJ2-5; v_call: TRBV5-6
cdr3_aa: AVQSGSNQPQH; j_call: TRBJ1-5; v_call: TRBV7-2
cdr3_aa: ASSLSPGRGRTEAF; j_call: TRBJ1-1; v_call: TRBV27
cdr3_aa: SAGEPGTGNIYEQY; j_call: TRBJ2-7; v_call: TRBV20-1
cdr3_aa: ASSLSGAGVSETQY; j_call: TRBJ2-5; v_call: TRBV7-9
cdr3_aa: ASSLLGTSGIVEQF; j_call: TRBJ2-1; v_call: TRBV28
cdr3_aa: ASSERSRSNEQF; j_call: TRBJ2-1; v_call: TRBV6-2/TRBV6-3
cdr3_aa: SVEVRDRDRFRETQY; j_call: TRBJ2-5; v_call: TRBV29-1
cdr3_aa: ASSLALGLNTEAF; j_call: TRBJ1-1; v_call: TRBV5-1
cdr3_aa: ASSSGQGSNQPQH; j_call: TRBJ1-5; v_call: TRBV28
cdr3_aa: ASSLAGSYNEQY; j_call: TRBJ2-7; v_call: TRBV5-1
cdr3_aa: ASRYRVGGNQPQH; j_call: TRBJ1-5; v_call: TRBV12-3/TRBV12-4
cdr3_aa: ASSEQGQGNQPQH; j_call: TRBJ1-5; v_call: TRBV2
cdr3_aa: ASSTLGQGSYNSPLH; j_call: TRBJ1-6; v_call: TRBV27
cdr3_aa: SGKLGAGGGYEQY; j_call: TRBJ2-7; v_call: TRBV20-1
cdr3_aa: SVEGGRGADTQY; j_call: TRBJ2-3; v_call: TRBV29-1
cdr3_aa: ASEAGIEGYT; j_call: TRBJ1-2; v_call: TRBV28
cdr3_aa: SARDDTGYGYT; j_call: TRBJ1-2; v_call: TRBV20-1
cdr3_aa: SARLAGKQETQY; j_call: TRBJ2-5; v_call: TRBV20-1
cdr3_aa: ASSLTPHSNQPQH; j_call: TRBJ1-5; v_call: TRBV11-2
cdr3_aa: AGGAGISETQY; j_call: TRBJ2-5; v_call: TRBV28
cdr3_aa: ASTGTYRDRAYEQY; j_call: TRBJ2-7; v_call: TRBV19
cdr3_aa: AGRTGALGLAEAGTGELF; j_call: TRBJ2-2; v_call: TRBV2
cdr3_aa: ASSLNTGHLISYEQY; j_call: TRBJ2-7; v_call: TRBV28
cdr3_aa: SASVPVPFPASHNQPQH; j_call: TRBJ1-5; v_call: TRBV20-1
cdr3_aa: ATLGLANTEAF; j_call: TRBJ1-1; v_call: TRBV28
cdr3_aa: ASSADLSPYEQY; j_call: TRBJ2-7; v_call: TRBV28
cdr3_aa: ASSLLFQSSYEQY; j_call: TRBJ2-7; v_call: TRBV28
cdr3_aa: SASLEGLNTEAF; j_call: TRBJ1-1; v_call: TRBV20-1
cdr3_aa: ASSAVEADTGELF; j_call: TRBJ2-2; v_call: TRBV6-1
cdr3_aa: ASMRVAFAKNIQY; j_call: TRBJ2-4; v_call: TRBV28
cdr3_aa: ATSTPADSYEQY; j_call: TRBJ2-7; v_call: TRBV15
cdr3_aa: AIKTGDGNQPQH; j_call: TRBJ1-5; v_call: TRBV2
cdr3_aa: ASSAAGTIPGELF; j_call: TRBJ2-2; v_call: TRBV5-1
cdr3_aa: ASTPLGLPSARGLEAQY; j_call: TRBJ2-5; v_call: TRBV27
cdr3_aa: SVSQGLDEQY; j_call: TRBJ2-7; v_call: TRBV20-1
cdr3_aa: ATRKSRDEQY; j_call: TRBJ2-7; v_call: TRBV19
cdr3_aa: AISELVRKTGELF; j_call: TRBJ2-2; v_call: TRBV10-3
cdr3_aa: ASRQGPSGRGTQY; j_call: TRBJ2-5; v_call: TRBV6-1
cdr3_aa: ASSPDWARVYEQY; j_call: TRBJ2-7; v_call: TRBV18
cdr3_aa: ASRRLAEQETQY; j_call: TRBJ2-5; v_call: TRBV2
cdr3_aa: ASSEGLHTEAF; j_call: TRBJ1-1; v_call: TRBV6-1
cdr3_aa: ATSSGSSGANVLT; j_call: TRBJ2-6; v_call: TRBV15
cdr3_aa: SAPEAGYT; j_call: TRBJ1-2; v_call: TRBV20-1
cdr3_aa: ASSYQGAQPQH; j_call: TRBJ1-5; v_call: TRBV2
cdr3_aa: AWSASGGNTEAF; j_call: TRBJ1-1; v_call: TRBV30
cdr3_aa: ASTQGGSPYEQY; j_call: TRBJ2-7; v_call: TRBV28
cdr3_aa: ASSPPTSARISYEQY; j_call: TRBJ2-7; v_call: TRBV28